The T cell receptor beta chain described here comes from a study of CD8+ T cells in alopecia areata. Remarks on this clone: Antigen specificity is unknown. The junction and the germline gene differ at one end; a read error may be behind it.

Study results and limitations: While tofacitinib was given, many expanded lesional clones persisted in scalp and blood. Treatment with tofacitinib significantly lowered scalp clonality and reduced expanded CD8+ clones among the top 100.

RNA was isolated and reverse transcribed to cDNA, the sequencing template. TCRdb's copy holds only in-frame clones and misses some; the assay was immunoSEQ multiplex PCR. The data show more than 150,000 clones, with more than 55% seen just once and approximately 3.4% held by the top ten. Specified treatment: oral pan-JAK inhibitor, 5-10 mg twice daily. This sequence was found in a human donor with alopecia areata. The sequencing here drew on CD4+ T cells sorted from blood, taken at week 4, from a patient treated with tofacitinib.

Written as DNA, the CDR3 is TGTGCCAGCTCTCTGGACATGAAGACTGAAGCTTTCTTT. This encodes CASSLDMKTEAFF. This chain connects TRBV18 to TRBJ1-1; the D gene is possibly TRBD1 (5 bases). CDR3 length: 13 amino acids. Looked up from germline, CDR1 is KGHSH and CDR2 is LQKENI.